This TCR beta chain was identified during a study of cytomegalovirus exposure and HLA in healthy donors. Both 60 Vbeta primers and 13 Jbeta primers went into the PCR. Here immunoSEQ multiplex PCR was the method, and the copy in TCRdb shows in-frame clones only, minus some. The sample lists roughly 74,000 clones; 78% were seen once. Only a few counts were recorded for this clone. Its antigen is undetermined. Per the germline V gene, CDR1 is SGHRS and CDR2 is YFSETQ. The CDR3 extends over 16 amino acids. With V trimmed by 4 bases and J by 4 bases, 6 bases remained unmatched. Overall study results and limits: Later findings reportedly placed an Asian-associated ancestry cluster below the approximately 670-donor mean for N-insertions. Later on, an analysis found that several of the most significant clusters appeared to be linked to common viral pathogens, which included parvovirus B19.

This clonotype was sampled from a man aged 40-55 years in good health and CMV-seronegative. The sequencing input was PBMCs. V usage is TRBV5-1 and J usage is TRBJ2-3; 13 nucleotides agree with TRBD2. CDR3 amino acids: CASSRRTSGSADTQYF. CDR3 sequence (DNA): TGCGCCAGCAGCCGCCGGACTAGCGGGAGCGCAGATACGCAGTATTTT.